The sequence of this TCR beta chain was determined in a study of cytomegalovirus exposure and HLA in healthy donors. The PCR contained 60 Vbeta and 13 Jbeta primers. Libraries were prepared by immunoSEQ multiplex PCR; TCRdb keeps only in-frame clonotypes and omits some of them. Of around 190,000 clones listed, roughly 80% were seen once; the top ten hold 0.5%. The ends lost 3 bases at V and 4 bases at J; junction bases unmatched: 4. The CDR3 runs to 14 residues. Looked up from germline, CDR1 is SGHDN and CDR2 is FVKESK. Sequenced: PBMCs. This TCR was sampled from a woman between 45 and 65 years old in good health and CMV-seronegative. V usage is TRBV14 and J usage is TRBJ2-7; the match to TRBD2 covers 9 bases. As DNA, the CDR3 is TGTGCCAGCAGCCAGCGGGAGGGCCTGTACGAGCAGTACTTC. This translates into CASSQREGLYEQYF.